The 14 T cell receptor beta chains reported below all come from one sample, sequenced in a study of T cells in Graves' hyperthyroidism and ophthalmopathy (dated 2019 in TCRdb). Receptor amplification or capture employed multiplex PCR. The data were produced on an Illumina HiSeq 2000. Amplification of TCR beta CDR3 regions was carried out from RNA transcripts. For the first round of RT-PCR on the TCR CDR3, the HTBI primer set was used together with the Qiagen OneStep RT-PCR kit. TCRdb trimmed the raw reads at Q25, called clones with MiXCR and kept productive beta chains. Each entry is one CDR3 protein sequence, shown with its most common DNA and genes. Present in this sample are 360,000 or so distinct CDR3 sequences, 15% to 20% of which were seen just once. Less than 20% of the sample is taken by the ten largest. What was sequenced was blood. Every receptor here comes from a woman between 40 and 55 years old with Graves' ophthalmopathy.

This clonotype was counted many times. This chain links TRBV9 with TRBJ1-2; D is unclear. V was shortened by 0 bases and J by 4 bases, with 16 bases between the two germline ends. This CDR3 is 16 amino acids long. The germline V gene encodes CDR1 SGDLS and CDR2 YYNGEE. The CDR3 sequence: CASSVASGPGPYGYTF. Written as DNA, the CDR3 is TGTGCCAGCAGCGTAGCTAGCGGACCGGGCCCCTATGGCTACACCTTC.

This clonotype was picked up many times. This chain connects TRBV20-1 to TRBJ2-7; D call uncertain. The CDR3 sequence is 12 residues long. Germline-derived CDR1 and CDR2 are DFQATT and SNEGSKA (reference sequence). Trimming removed 3 bases at V and 4 bases at J, with 10 bases between. The CDR3 loop reads CSASSAGYEQYF. CDR3 DNA: TGCAGTGCTAGTTCGGCAGGATACGAGCAGTACTTC.

The gene calls are TRBV27 and TRBJ1-1; D is unresolved. Trimming took off 6 bases at V and 0 bases at J, with 17 bases between the two ends. Germline V CDR1 and CDR2: MNHEY, SMNVEV (reference sequence). This CDR3 is built from 16 residues. CDR3 nucleotide sequence: TGTGCCAGCAGAACCCGCTTTGGACGGATGAACACTGAAGCTTTCTTT. Translating it yields CASRTRFGRMNTEAFF.

This clonotype was seen repeatedly, ten times or more. This chain uses TRBV20-1 with TRBJ1-2; a weak D match, TRBD1 (6 bases). The CDR3 has 16 residues. Trimming cost V 5 bases and J 6 bases, with 25 bases left between them. Germline loops: CDR1 DFQATT, CDR2 SNEGSKA (reference sequence). The CDR3 sequence is CSADDRQRGSADGYTF. DNA for the CDR3: TGCAGTGCTGACGACAGGCAGAGGGGCTCAGCAGATGGCTACACCTTC.

The table lists this clonotype with many counts. This chain connects TRBV7-9 to TRBJ2-7, with D possibly matching TRBD1 (5 bases). CDR3 length: 14 amino acids. Trimming removed 3 bases from V and 6 bases from J, with 15 bases in between. CDR1 and CDR2 from the germline V gene are SEHNR and FQNEAQ (reference sequence). The CDR3 protein is CASSFDSPWGEQYF. In DNA, the CDR3 is TGTGCCAGCAGCTTCGACAGTCCCTGGGGCGAGCAGTACTTC. Supplemented by reference TRBV7-9 and TRBJ2-7, the full variable domain reads DTGVSQNPRHKITKRGQNVTFRCDPISEHNRLYWYRQTLGQGPEFLTYFQNEAQLEKSRLLSDRFSAERPKGSFSTLEIQRTEQGDSAMYLCASSFDSPWGEQYFGPGTRLTVT.

This clonotype was detected many times. The J gene is TRBJ1-1, the V gene TRBV27, with 7 bases fitting TRBD1. The trim removed 3 bases at V and 4 bases at J, leaving 8 bases unmatched. This CDR3 has 15 residues. In germline, CDR1 is MNHEY, CDR2 SMNVEV (reference sequence). The CDR3 is CASSFTDRAGTEAFF. The CDR3 nucleotides are TGTGCCAGCAGTTTCACAGACAGGGCCGGCACTGAAGCTTTCTTT.

Ten or more counts support this clonotype. The chain combines TRBV11-2 with TRBJ2-2; D might be TRBD2 (6 bases). V lost 6 bases to trimming and J lost 4 bases, with 21 bases between them. Germline V gene sequence: CDR1 SGHAT, CDR2 FQNNGV. This CDR3 region has 17 residues. This CDR3 reads CASRPNGVAASTGELFF. The CDR3 DNA reads TGTGCCAGCAGGCCAAACGGGGTAGCGGCGTCCACCGGGGAGCTGTTTTTT.

This clonotype showed up many times. V and J are TRBV28 and TRBJ1-2; D may be TRBD1 (6 bases). The length of the CDR3 is 18 residues. V was trimmed by 6 bases and J by 0 bases, leaving 23 bases between them. CDR1 and CDR2 (germline): MDHEN, SYDVKM. The CDR3 sequence: CASRTHPGGRTSNYGYTF. The DNA of the CDR3 is TGTGCCAGCAGAACCCACCCCGGGGGCAGGACCTCTAACTATGGCTACACCTTC.

This clonotype has ten or more counts. The rearrangement links TRBV7-9 to TRBJ2-2, with 8 bases matching TRBD2. Trimming took 2 bases from V and 4 from J; bases not matched to a gene: 3. The CDR3 has 15 amino acids. Germline V gene lookup returns CDR1 SEHNR and CDR2 FQNEAQ (reference sequence). The CDR3 DNA reads as TGTGCCAGCAGCTTAAACGGGAGGGCCACCGGGGAGCTGTTTTTT. Protein product: CASSLNGRATGELFF.

CDR3: CASRAQGQSTDTQYF. CDR3 in DNA: TGTGCCAGCAGGGCGCAGGGACAGTCCACAGATACGCAGTATTTT. The chain is built from TRBV11-2 and TRBJ2-3; 7 positions agree with TRBD1. V lost 6 bases, J lost 2 bases, and 8 bases stayed unmatched. Germline V gives CDR1 SGHAT, CDR2 FQNNGV. This CDR3 contains 15 residues.

There are a few counts of this clonotype. This sequence joins TRBV12-3 or TRBV12-4 and TRBJ1-3; the D is unclear. This CDR3 region has 16 residues. Trimming left V 5 bases short and J 3 bases short, with 17 bases between. The CDR3 DNA reads TGTGCCAGCAGTGAGAACCTCCCGCAGTTTGGAAACACCATATATTTT. This codes for CASSENLPQFGNTIYF.

This clonotype has more than one count but fewer than ten. The J gene is TRBJ1-6, the V gene TRBV12-3 or TRBV12-4; D remains unclear. This CDR3 contains 12 residues. V was shortened by 2 bases and J by 11 bases, with 7 bases between the two germline ends. This chain's CDR3 is CASSLSAPPLHF. The CDR3 DNA reads TGTGCCAGCAGTTTATCCGCCCCACCCCTCCACTTT.

The gene calls are TRBV30 and TRBJ2-7; D perhaps matches TRBD1 (5 bases). This CDR3 spans 14 amino acids. The ends were cut back, 3 bases at V and 1 base at J, with 13 bases in the middle. Germline values: CDR1 GTSNPN, CDR2 SVGIG (reference sequence). The CDR3 bases are TGTGCCTGGAGCGATTCGACAGAGTCCTACGAGCAGTACTTC. Protein product: CAWSDSTESYEQYF. Full variable domain (missing parts from reference TRBV30 and TRBJ2-7): SQTIHQWPATLVQPVGSPLSLECTVEGTSNPNLYWYRQAAGRGLQLLFYSVGIGQISSEVPQNLSASRPQDRQFILSSKKLLLSDSGFYLCAWSDSTESYEQYFGPGTRLTVT.

The sample holds many counts of this clonotype. The chain is built from TRBV11-2 and TRBJ2-7; D unresolved. Trimming removed 2 bases at V and 4 bases at J, with 9 bases between. The CDR3 totals 13 residues. Looked up from germline, CDR1 is SGHAT and CDR2 is FQNNGV. The CDR3 nucleotides are TGTGCCAGCAGCTTAATTGCAGCTTACGAGCAGTACTTC. Translation: CASSLIAAYEQYF.